This T cell receptor (beta chain) comes out of a study of blood T cell repertoires in COVID-19. As for the study in general: From the United States, Italy and Spain came samples of acute and convalescent COVID-19.

This clone has only a few counts. Germline loops: CDR1 SNHLY, CDR2 FYNNEI. V was pared by 6 bases and J by 4 bases, with 10 bases between. This CDR3 is 13 amino acids long. Here immunoSEQ multiplex PCR was the method, and the copy in TCRdb shows in-frame clones only, minus some. The sample records roughly 300,000 clones, roughly nine tenths being singletons. Participant age was about 18 to 89 years, and participants resided in fewer than 25 US areas. Assignment of participants to cohorts was predicated upon participant-reported clinical history. Sequencing used PBMCs or T cells enriched from blood (not recorded which). The chain employs TRBV2 and TRBJ2-1; TRBD1 might be the D (6 bases). The TCR sequence derives from a woman aged 25-40 years who had recovered from COVID-19. The CDR3, as DNA: TGTGCCAGCAGGCCCGACAGGTACAATGAGCAGTTCTTC. Translating gives CASRPDRYNEQFF.